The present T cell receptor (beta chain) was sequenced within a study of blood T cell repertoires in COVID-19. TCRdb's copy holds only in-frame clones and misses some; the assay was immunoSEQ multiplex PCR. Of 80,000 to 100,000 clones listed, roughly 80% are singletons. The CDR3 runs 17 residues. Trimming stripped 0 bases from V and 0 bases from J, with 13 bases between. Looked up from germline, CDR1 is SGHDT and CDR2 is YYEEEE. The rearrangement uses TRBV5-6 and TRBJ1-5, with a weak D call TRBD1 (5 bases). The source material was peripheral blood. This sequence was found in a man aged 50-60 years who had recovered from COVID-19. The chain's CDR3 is CASSLALGQNSNQPQHF. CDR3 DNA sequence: TGTGCCAGCAGCTTGGCCTTAGGACAAAATAGCAATCAGCCCCAGCATTTT. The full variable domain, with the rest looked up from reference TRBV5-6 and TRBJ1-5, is DAGVTQSPTHLIKTRGQQVTLRCSPKSGHDTVSWYQQALGQGPQFIFQYYEEEERQRGNFPDRFSGHQFPNYSSELNVNALLLGDSALYLCASSLALGQNSNQPQHFGDGTRLSIL.